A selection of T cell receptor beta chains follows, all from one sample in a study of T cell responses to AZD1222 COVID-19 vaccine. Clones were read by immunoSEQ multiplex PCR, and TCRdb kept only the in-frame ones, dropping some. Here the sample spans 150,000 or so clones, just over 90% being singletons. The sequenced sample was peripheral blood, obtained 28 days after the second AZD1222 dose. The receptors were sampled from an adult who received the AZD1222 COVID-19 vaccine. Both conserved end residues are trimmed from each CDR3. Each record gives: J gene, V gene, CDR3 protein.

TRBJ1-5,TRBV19,ASSSPGGQPQH
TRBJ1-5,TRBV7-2,ASSLLATDNQPQH
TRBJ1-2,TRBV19,ASSISQDPLGHT
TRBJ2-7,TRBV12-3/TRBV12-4,ASSGTGPYEQY
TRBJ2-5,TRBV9,ASSVHSGREGETQY
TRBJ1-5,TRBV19,ASSRLPNQPQH
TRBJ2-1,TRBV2,ASIRWGRDEQF
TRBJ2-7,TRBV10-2,ASSEAPDYEQY
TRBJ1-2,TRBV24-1,ATSDPGQSFGYT
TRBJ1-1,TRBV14,ASSQVTGRDTEAF
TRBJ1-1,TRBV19,ASSPGNTEAF
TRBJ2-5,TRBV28,ASKGWETQY
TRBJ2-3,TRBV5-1,ASSDTSVTDTQY
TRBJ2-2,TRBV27,ASRGSASNTGELF
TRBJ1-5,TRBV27,ASSHNREPQH
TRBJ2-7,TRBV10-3,AISESPGAGEQY
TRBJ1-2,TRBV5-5,ASSLGIINYGYT
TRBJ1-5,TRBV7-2,ASSLAPLGSGYSNQPQH
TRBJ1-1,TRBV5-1,ASSIGQGLSNTEAF
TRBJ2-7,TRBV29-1,SVRGELAGPYEQY
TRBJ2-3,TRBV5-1,ASSPSTGGSDTQY
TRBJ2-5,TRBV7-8,ASSLTRDQETQY
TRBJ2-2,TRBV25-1,ASRAVAGELF
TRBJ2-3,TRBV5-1,ASSLGLVTTVTQY
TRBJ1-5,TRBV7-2,ASSFRSSQPQH
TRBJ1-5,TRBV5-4,ASSLRGQPQH
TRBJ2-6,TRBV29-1,SVSFRSSGANVLT
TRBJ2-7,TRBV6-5,ATRGLGYEQY
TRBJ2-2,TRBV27,ASSLSAGTNTGELF
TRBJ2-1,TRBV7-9,ASSTDLGGYNEQF
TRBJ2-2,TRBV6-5,ASSYGGNTGELF
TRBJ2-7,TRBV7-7,ASSPGQASYEQY
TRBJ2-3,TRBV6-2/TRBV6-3,ASSSPPGVSTDTQY
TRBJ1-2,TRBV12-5,ASGPGLIPNHYGYT
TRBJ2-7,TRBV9,ASSLMTSGGEQY
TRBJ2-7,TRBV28,ASSQNARPGQGGHEQY
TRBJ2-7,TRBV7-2,ASSTAGLVFGEQY
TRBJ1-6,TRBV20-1,SASLSWETYNSPLH
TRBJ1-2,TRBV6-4,ARYYGYT
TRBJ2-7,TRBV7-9,ASSYQGTISYEQY
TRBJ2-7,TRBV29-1,SVDVGPGGSYEQY
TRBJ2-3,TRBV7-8,ASSLQGPPSTDTQY